The TCR beta chain described here comes from a study of T cell repertoires in cytomegalovirus infection. Background on the study: Based on public TCR beta signatures, there were indications of CMV infection and of a matching HLA type.

The CDR3 covers 13 residues. V was cut by 3 bases and J by 7 bases, with 13 bases left in between. Looked up from germline, CDR1 is ENHRY and CDR2 is SYGVKD. From the reads, TCRdb called clonotypes with MiXCR, one entry per CDR3 protein. The sample yields 300,000 to 450,000 distinct CDR3 sequences, around 18% seen once. The study's findings and limits: Individuals carrying CMV plus the relevant HLA were identified by cumulative frequency of public TCR beta families.

As concerns this clonotype: Its specificity is not known.

The sequenced material came from PBMCs. V and J are TRBV10-3 and TRBJ2-7, with D hard to call. The TCR was taken from a human donor in good health (CMV status not recorded). Some clones in this sample may be carry-over from other donors' samples. The CDR3 reads CAISETPGVEQYF. CDR3 sequence (DNA): TGTGCCATCAGTGAAACTCCGGGCGTGGAGCAGTACTTC.